This T cell receptor (beta chain) was profiled in a study of T-cell reconstitution after alpha-beta-depleted transplantation in children. Using unique molecular identifiers, the investigators prepared the TCRbeta library. TCRdb itself ran the PCR reads through MiXCR, one entry per CDR3 protein. The data show 450,000 to 500,000 distinct CDR3 sequences, around 12% seen once. Germline values: CDR1 SGHAT, CDR2 FQNNGV. This CDR3 has 14 amino acids. V lost 1 base to trimming and J lost 12 bases, with 16 bases between them. This sample comprised PBMCs from the stem cell graft donor, obtained from the stem cell graft. The chain recombines TRBV11-2 with TRBJ2-1; D gene unclear. This receptor was taken from a human donor who donated a stem cell graft to a child with combined immunodeficiency. The CDR3: CASSLGPDTMMQFF. CDR3 DNA sequence: TGTGCCAGCAGCTTAGGTCCAGATACAATGATGCAGTTCTTC.